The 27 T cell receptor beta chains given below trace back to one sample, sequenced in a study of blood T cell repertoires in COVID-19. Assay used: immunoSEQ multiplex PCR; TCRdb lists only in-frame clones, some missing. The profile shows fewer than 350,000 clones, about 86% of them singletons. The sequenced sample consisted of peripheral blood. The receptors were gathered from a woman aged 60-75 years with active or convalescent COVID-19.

CDR3 bases: TGTGCCAGCTCGAGCCTGGGGCAGGAGTATGGCTACACCTTC. Translation: CASSSLGQEYGYTF. The rearrangement uses TRBV18 and TRBJ1-2, with D possibly TRBD1 on 5 matching bases. The CDR3 runs to 14 residues. Germline CDR1 is KGHSH and CDR2 is LQKENI. Trimming removed 6 bases at V and 5 bases at J, with 16 bases between.

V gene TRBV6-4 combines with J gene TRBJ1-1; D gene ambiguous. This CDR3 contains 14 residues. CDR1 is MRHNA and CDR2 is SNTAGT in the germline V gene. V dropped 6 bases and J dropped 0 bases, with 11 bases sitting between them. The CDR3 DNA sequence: TGTGCCAGCAGGAGACATACCCTGAACACTGAAGCTTTCTTT. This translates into CASRRHTLNTEAFF.

As DNA, the CDR3 is TGTGCCACCCAGACAGTGAACACTGAAGCTTTCTTT. This encodes CATQTVNTEAFF. V is TRBV10-3 and J is TRBJ1-1; maybe TRBD1 (5 bases). V lost 10 bases, J lost 0 bases, and 9 bases lay in between. CDR1 and CDR2 (germline): ENHRY, SYGVKD. The CDR3 consists of 12 residues.

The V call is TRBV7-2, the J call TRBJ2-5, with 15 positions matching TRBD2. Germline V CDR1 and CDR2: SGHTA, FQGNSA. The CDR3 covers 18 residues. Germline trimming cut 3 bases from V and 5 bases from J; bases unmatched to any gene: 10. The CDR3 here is CASSFVGLAGGPKETQYF. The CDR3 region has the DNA TGTGCCAGCAGCTTCGTCGGACTAGCGGGGGGGCCCAAGGAGACCCAGTACTTC.

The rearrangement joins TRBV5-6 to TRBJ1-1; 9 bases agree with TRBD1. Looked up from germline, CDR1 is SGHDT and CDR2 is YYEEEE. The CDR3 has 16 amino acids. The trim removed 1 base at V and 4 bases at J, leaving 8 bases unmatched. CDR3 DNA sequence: TGTGCCAGCAGCTTGTCGCGAACGACAGGGGGCACTGAAGCTTTCTTT. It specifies CASSLSRTTGGTEAFF.

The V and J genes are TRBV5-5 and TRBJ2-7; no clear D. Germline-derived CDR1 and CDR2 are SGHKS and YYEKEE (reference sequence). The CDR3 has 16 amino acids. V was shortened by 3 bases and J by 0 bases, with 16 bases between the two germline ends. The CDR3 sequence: CASSSPMGVSSYEQYF. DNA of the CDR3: TGTGCCAGCAGCTCCCCTATGGGCGTTAGCTCCTACGAGCAGTACTTC.

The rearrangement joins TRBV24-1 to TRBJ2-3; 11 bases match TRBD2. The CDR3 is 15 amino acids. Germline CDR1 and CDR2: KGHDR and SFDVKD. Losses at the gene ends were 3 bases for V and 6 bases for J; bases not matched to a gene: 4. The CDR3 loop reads CATSDTSGGRDTQYF. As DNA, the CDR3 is TGTGCCACCAGTGATACTAGCGGGGGACGTGATACGCAGTATTTT.

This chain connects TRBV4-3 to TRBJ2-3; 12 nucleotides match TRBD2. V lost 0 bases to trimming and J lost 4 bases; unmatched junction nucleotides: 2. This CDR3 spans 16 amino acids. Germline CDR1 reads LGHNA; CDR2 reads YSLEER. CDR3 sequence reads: CASSQEPSGGADTQYF. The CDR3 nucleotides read TGCGCCAGCAGCCAAGAGCCTAGCGGGGGGGCAGATACGCAGTATTTT.

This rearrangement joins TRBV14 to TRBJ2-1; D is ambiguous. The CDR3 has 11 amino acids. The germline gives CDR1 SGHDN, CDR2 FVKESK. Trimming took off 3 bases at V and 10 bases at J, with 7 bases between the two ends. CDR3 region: CASSHPQEQFF. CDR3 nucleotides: TGTGCCAGCAGCCACCCCCAGGAGCAGTTCTTC.

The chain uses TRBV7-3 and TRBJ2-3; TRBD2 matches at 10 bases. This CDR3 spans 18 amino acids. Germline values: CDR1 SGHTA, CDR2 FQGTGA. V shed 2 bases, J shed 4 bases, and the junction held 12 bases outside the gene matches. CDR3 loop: CASSLLSGGARPPDTQYF. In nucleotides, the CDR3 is TGTGCCAGCAGCTTATTAAGCGGGGGGGCCCGTCCCCCAGATACGCAGTATTTT.

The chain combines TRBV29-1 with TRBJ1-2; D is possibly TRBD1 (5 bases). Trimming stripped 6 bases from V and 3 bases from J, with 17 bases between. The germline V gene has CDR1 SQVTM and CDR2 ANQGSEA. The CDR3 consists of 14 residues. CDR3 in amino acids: CSVAGLRHDYGYTF. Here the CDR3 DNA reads TGCAGCGTGGCGGGACTCCGGCACGACTATGGCTACACCTTC.

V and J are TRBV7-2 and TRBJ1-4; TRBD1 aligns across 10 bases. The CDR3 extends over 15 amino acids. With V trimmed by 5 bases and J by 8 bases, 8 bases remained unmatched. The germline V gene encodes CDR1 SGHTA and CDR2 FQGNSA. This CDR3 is CASSDSRGQGEKLFF. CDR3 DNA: TGTGCCAGCAGCGATTCTCGGGGACAGGGGGAAAAACTGTTTTTT.

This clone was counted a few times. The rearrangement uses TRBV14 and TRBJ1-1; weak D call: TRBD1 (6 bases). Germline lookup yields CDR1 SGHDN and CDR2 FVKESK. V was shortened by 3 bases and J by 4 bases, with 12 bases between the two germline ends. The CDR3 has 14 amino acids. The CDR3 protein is CASSHLGTSTEAFF. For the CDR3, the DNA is TGTGCCAGCAGCCACCTCGGGACAAGCACTGAAGCTTTCTTT.

CDR3: CASSQGGVANTIYF. CDR3 DNA: TGTGCCAGCAGCCAAGGGGGGGTAGCAAACACCATATATTTT. The chain links TRBV3-1 (or the pseudogene TRBV3-2) to TRBJ1-3; D perhaps matches TRBD1 (5 bases). There are 14 residues in the CDR3. V lost 1 base, J lost 6 bases, and 10 bases lay in between. Per the germline V gene, CDR1 is LGHDT and CDR2 is YNNKEL (reference sequence).

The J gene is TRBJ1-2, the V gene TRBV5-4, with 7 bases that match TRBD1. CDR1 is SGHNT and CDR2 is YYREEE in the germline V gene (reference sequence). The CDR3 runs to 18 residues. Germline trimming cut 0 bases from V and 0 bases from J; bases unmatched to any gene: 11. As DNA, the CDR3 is TGTGCCAGCAGCTTGGGGGTGACAGGGTCAGGTCCTAACTATGGCTACACCTTC. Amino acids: CASSLGVTGSGPNYGYTF. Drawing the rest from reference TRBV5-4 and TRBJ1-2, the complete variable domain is ETGVTQSPTHLIKTRGQQVTLRCSSQSGHNTVSWYQQALGQGPQFIFQYYREEENGRGNFPPRFSGLQFPNYSSELNVNALELDDSALYLCASSLGVTGSGPNYGYTFGSGTRLTVV.

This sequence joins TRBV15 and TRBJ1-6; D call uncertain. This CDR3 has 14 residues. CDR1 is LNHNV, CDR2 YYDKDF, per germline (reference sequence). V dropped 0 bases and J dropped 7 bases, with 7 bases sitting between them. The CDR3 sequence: CATSRDRVNSPLHF. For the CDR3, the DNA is TGTGCCACCAGCAGAGATCGTGTCAATTCACCCCTCCACTTT.

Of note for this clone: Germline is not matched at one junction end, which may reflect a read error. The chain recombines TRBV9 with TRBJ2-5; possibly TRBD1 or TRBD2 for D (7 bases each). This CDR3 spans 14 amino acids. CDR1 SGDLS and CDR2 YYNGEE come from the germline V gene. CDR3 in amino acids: CARSVGGGGETQYF. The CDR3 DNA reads TGTGCCCGCAGCGTAGGGGGCGGGGGAGAGACCCAGTACTTC. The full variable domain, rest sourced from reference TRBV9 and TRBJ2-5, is DSGVTQTPKHLITATGQRVTLRCSPRSGDLSVYWYQQSLDQGLQFLIQYYNGEERAKGNILERFSAQQFPDLHSELNLSSLELGDSALYFCARSVGGGGETQYFGPGTRLLVL.

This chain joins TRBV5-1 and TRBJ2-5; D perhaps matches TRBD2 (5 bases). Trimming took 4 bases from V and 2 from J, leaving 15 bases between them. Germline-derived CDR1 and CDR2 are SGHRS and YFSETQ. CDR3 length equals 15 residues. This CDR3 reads CASSTAGERQETQYF. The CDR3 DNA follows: TGCGCCAGCAGCACGGCCGGGGAAAGACAAGAGACCCAGTACTTC.

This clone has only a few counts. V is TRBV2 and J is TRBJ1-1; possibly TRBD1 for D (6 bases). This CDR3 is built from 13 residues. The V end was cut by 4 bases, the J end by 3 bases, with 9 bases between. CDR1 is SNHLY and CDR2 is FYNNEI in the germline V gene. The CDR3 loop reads CASSVRGDTEAFF. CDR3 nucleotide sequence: TGTGCCAGCAGTGTCAGGGGCGACACTGAAGCTTTCTTT.

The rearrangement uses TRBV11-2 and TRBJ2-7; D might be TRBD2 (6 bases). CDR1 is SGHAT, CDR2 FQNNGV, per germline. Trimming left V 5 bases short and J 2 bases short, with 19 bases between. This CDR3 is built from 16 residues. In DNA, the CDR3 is TGTGCCAGCAGCCCCACCACTAGCTCTTTTACCTACGAGCAGTACTTC. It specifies CASSPTTSSFTYEQYF.

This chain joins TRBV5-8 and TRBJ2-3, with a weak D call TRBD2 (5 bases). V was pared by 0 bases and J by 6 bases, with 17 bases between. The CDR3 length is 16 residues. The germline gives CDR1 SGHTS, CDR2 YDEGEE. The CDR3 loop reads CASSLGVTSEGDTQYF. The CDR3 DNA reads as TGTGCCAGCAGCTTGGGGGTTACGTCCGAGGGCGATACGCAGTATTTT.

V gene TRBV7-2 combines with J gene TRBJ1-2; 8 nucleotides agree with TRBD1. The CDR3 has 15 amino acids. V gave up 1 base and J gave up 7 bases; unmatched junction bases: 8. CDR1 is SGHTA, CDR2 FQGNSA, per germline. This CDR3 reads CASSLDRQGAGGYTF. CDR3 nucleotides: TGTGCCAGCAGCTTAGATCGGCAGGGGGCGGGTGGCTACACCTTC.

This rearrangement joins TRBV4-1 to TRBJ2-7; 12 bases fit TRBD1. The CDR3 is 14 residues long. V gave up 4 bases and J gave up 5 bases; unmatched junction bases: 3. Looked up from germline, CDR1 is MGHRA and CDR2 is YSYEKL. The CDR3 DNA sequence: TGCGCCAGCAGCCCGGGACAGGGGGCTGACGAGCAGTACTTC. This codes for CASSPGQGADEQYF.

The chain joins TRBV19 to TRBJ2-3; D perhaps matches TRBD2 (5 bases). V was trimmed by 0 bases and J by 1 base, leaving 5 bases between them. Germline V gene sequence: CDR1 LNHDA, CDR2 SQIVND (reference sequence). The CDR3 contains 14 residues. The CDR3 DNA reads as TGTGCCAGTAGTATAGAAGCGGGCACAGATACGCAGTATTTT. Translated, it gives CASSIEAGTDTQYF.

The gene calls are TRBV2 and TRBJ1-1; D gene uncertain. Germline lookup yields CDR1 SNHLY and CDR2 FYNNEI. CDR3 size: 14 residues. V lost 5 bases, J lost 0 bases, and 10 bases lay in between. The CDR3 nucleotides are TGTGCCAGCAGTCCCCAGACAATGAACACTGAAGCTTTCTTT. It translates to CASSPQTMNTEAFF.

CDR3 in amino acids: CASSLAGANTGELFF. For the CDR3, the DNA is TGTGCCAGCAGCTTAGCGGGAGCGAACACCGGGGAGCTGTTTTTT. The chain employs TRBV7-2 and TRBJ2-2; D is possibly TRBD2 (5 bases). Germline assignment: CDR1 SGHTA and CDR2 FQGNSA. The V end was cut by 0 bases, the J end by 0 bases, with 5 bases between. The CDR3 sequence is 15 residues long.

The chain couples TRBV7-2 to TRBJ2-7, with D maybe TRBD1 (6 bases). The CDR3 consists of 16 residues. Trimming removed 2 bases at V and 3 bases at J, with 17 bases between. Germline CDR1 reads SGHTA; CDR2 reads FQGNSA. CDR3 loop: CASSLSRQVGSYEQYF. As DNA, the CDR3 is TGTGCCAGCAGCTTATCCCGACAGGTTGGGAGCTACGAGCAGTACTTC.